The 8 T cell receptor beta chains presented below share a single source sample, sequenced in a study of T-cell reconstitution after alpha-beta-depleted transplantation in children. Construction of the TCRbeta library involved unique molecular identifiers. One entry per CDR3 protein results from TCRdb running MiXCR on the PCR reads. The sample holds around 700,000 distinct CDR3 sequences; 13% are singletons and the top ten take 0.79%. Here the sequenced sample was PBMCs, taken before TCRalphabeta/CD19-depleted stem cell transplant. These receptors were collected from a girl aged 2 to 10 with congenital amegakaryocytic thrombocytopenia, due to receive a stem cell transplant.

In its sample, this clonotype was seen a few times. The chain joins TRBV5-6 to TRBJ2-4, with D tentatively TRBD2 (6 bases). V was clipped by 6 bases and J by 3 bases, with 19 bases between them. The germline gives CDR1 SGHDT, CDR2 YYEEEE. This CDR3 region has 16 residues. The CDR3 DNA is TGTGCCAGCACCTCACCCGAGGAGGGTAACAAAAACATTCAGTACTTC. Translated, it gives CASTSPEEGNKNIQYF.

The chain carries TRBV10-2 and TRBJ2-1, with D tentatively TRBD2 (5 bases). The CDR3 has 16 residues. Trimming cost V 6 bases and J 9 bases, with 24 bases left between them. Germline CDR1 reads WSHSY; CDR2 reads SAAADI. In nucleotides, the CDR3 is TGCGCCAGCAGCTTGGTCCCCACTAGAGCCGGCGCTGAGCAGTTCTTC. Translated: CASSLVPTRAGAEQFF.

This clonotype was seen many times. The chain has TRBV28 and TRBJ1-4; D is undetermined. Trimming left V 5 bases short and J 5 bases short, with 15 bases between. The CDR3 is 15 residues long. Germline assignment: CDR1 MDHEN and CDR2 SYDVKM. The CDR3 nucleotides are TGTGCCAGCAGTCCTTCGGTCGTGGGGAATGAAAAACTGTTTTTT. This codes for CASSPSVVGNEKLFF.

For this clonotype: A much more abundant neighbour one base away suggests this may be a read error. The rearrangement links TRBV5-5 to TRBJ1-2, with D hard to call. Germline V CDR1 and CDR2: SGHKS, YYEKEE (reference sequence). CDR3 length: 15 residues. The CDR3 DNA follows: TGTGCCAGCAGCTATTGGACGGAGCAGAACTATGGCAACACCTTC. Translation gives CASSYWTEQNYGNTF. The whole variable domain, filled in from reference TRBV5-5 and TRBJ1-2, reads DAGVTQSPTHLIKTRGQQVTLRCSPISGHKSVSWYQQVLGQGPQFIFQYYEKEERGRGNFPDRFSARQFPNYSSELNVNALLLGDSALYLCASSYWTEQNYGNTFGSGTRLTVV.

The V call is TRBV18, the J call TRBJ2-7; D tentatively fits TRBD1 or TRBD2 (5 bases each). The CDR3 is 14 residues long. Germline lookup yields CDR1 KGHSH and CDR2 LQKENI. The V and J ends lost 4 bases and 3 bases respectively, with 13 bases between them. The CDR3 spells CASSRGGYDYEQYF. The CDR3 DNA follows: TGTGCCAGCTCACGTGGGGGTTATGACTACGAGCAGTACTTC. Full variable domain (remainder filled in from reference TRBV18 and TRBJ2-7): NAGVMQNPRHLVRRRGQEARLRCSPMKGHSHVYWYRQLPEEGLKFMVYLQKENIIDESGMPKERFSAEFPKEGPSILRIQQVVRGDSAAYFCASSRGGYDYEQYFGPGTRLTVT.

This clonotype was seen only a few times. The V and J genes are TRBV18 and TRBJ1-1, with D hard to call. Trimming removed 1 base at V and 3 bases at J, with 6 bases between. The CDR3 covers 13 residues. Germline V gives CDR1 KGHSH, CDR2 LQKENI. CDR3 residues: CASSPHTDTEAFF. The CDR3 nucleotides read TGTGCCAGCTCACCACATACGGACACTGAAGCTTTCTTT.

This clonotype has a count of ten or more. This rearrangement joins TRBV6-1 to TRBJ2-2, with TRBD1 identical over 7 bases. J lost 6 bases, V lost 6 bases, and 10 bases had no gene match. Germline V gene data show CDR1 as MNHNS and CDR2 as SASEGT. This CDR3 has 15 residues. The CDR3 loop reads CASSASQGFSGELFF. DNA for the CDR3: TGTGCCAGCAGCGCCTCACAGGGGTTCTCCGGGGAGCTGTTTTTT.

This clonotype was detected ten times or more. The chain couples TRBV5-1 to TRBJ1-4; the D is unclear. Trimming cost V 5 bases and J 3 bases, with 8 bases left between them. The CDR3 has 13 amino acids. CDR1 SGHRS and CDR2 YFSETQ come from the germline V gene. CDR3 loop: CASRGQPNEKLFF. The CDR3 bases are TGCGCCAGCAGGGGCCAGCCTAATGAAAAACTGTTTTTT.